The following is a T cell receptor beta chain sequence with its context. Antigen specificity is unknown. The V segment lost 5 bases and the J segment 0 bases; nucleotides outside the gene matches: 5. The CDR3 runs 16 residues. The germline V gene encodes CDR1 MDHEN and CDR2 SYDVKM. The sample originates from a study of shared clonotypes between healthy human individuals. Assay used: immunoSEQ multiplex PCR; TCRdb lists only in-frame clones, some missing. The repertoire holds approximately 1.1 million clones, with 78% as singletons. Findings and caveats of the study: Generally, naive subsets (rather than memory subsets) showed larger estimated richness. Tissues were not sampled, only blood, and their repertoires likely differ.

Sequencing was performed on memory CD4+ T cells from PBMCs. Subset of the sample: CD45RA-negative fraction. The rearrangement joins TRBV28 to TRBJ1-4; 8 nucleotides line up with TRBD1. This receptor was identified in a young man in good health. Some clones in this sample may be carry-over from other donors' samples. CDR3 DNA sequence: TGTGCCAGCAGTACGGACAGGGCTGCAACTAATGAAAAACTGTTTTTT. It codes for CASSTDRAATNEKLFF.